This T cell receptor (beta chain) is drawn from a study of T-cell memory formation after mild COVID-19. The wider study: Largely donor-specific sequence clusters came from a couple of donors. Study outcomes and limitations: Confirmation was lacking for SARS-CoV-2 specificity of second-wave clones that peaked on day 37. From day 15 to 85, contracting clones were balanced between CD4 and CD8, whereas later expanders leaned toward CD4+.

With constant-segment primers, 5'RACE yielded cDNA libraries of TCR alpha and TCR beta that carried sample barcodes and UMIs. MiXCR, applied by TCRdb to the 5' RACE reads, yields one record per CDR3 protein. Here the sample spans approximately 450,000 distinct CDR3 sequences, 15% to 20% being singletons. V lost 5 bases, J lost 1 base, and 8 bases stayed unmatched. This CDR3 contains 15 residues. With regard to this clonotype: Its antigen remains unknown.

Sequenced material: PBMCs or a T cell subset sorted from them (not recorded which). The J gene is TRBJ2-7, the V gene TRBV12-3 or TRBV12-4; 7 nucleotides line up with TRBD2. The sequence was collected from an adult woman who had mild COVID-19 (a few samples of this study predate the infection). Cell type and time point are not known. CDR3 nucleotide sequence: TGTGCCAGCAGTCCCAGACTAGCTCCTTCCTACGAGCAGTACTTC. This gives the protein CASSPRLAPSYEQYF.